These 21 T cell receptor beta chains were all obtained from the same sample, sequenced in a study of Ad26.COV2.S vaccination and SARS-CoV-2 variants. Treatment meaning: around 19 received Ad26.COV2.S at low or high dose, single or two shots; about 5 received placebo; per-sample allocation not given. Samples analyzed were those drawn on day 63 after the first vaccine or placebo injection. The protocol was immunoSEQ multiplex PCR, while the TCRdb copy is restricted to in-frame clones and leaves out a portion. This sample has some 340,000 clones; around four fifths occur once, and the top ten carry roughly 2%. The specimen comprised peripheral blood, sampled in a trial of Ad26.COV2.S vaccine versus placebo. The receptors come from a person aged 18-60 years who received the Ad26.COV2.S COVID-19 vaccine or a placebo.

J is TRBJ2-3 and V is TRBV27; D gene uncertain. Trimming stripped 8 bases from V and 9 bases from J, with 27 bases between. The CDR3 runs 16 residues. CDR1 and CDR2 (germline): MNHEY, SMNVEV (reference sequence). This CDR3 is CASHSFLLSRRGTQYF. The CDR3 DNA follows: TGTGCCAGCCACAGCTTTCTCCTGTCCCGTCGAGGAACGCAGTATTTT.

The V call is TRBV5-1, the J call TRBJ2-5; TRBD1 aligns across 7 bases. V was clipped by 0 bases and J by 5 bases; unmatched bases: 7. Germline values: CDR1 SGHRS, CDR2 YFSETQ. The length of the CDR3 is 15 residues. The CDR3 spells CASSLATGRRETQYF. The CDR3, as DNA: TGCGCCAGCAGCTTGGCGACAGGGCGGCGGGAGACCCAGTACTTC.

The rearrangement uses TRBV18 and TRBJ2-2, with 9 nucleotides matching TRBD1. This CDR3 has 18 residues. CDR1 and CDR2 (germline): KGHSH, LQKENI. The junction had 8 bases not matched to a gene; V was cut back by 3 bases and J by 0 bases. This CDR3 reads CASSPRQGGPSNTGELFF. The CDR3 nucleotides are TGTGCCAGCTCACCCAGACAGGGGGGGCCGTCGAACACCGGGGAGCTGTTTTTT. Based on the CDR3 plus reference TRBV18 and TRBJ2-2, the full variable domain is NAGVMQNPRHLVRRRGQEARLRCSPMKGHSHVYWYRQLPEEGLKFMVYLQKENIIDESGMPKERFSAEFPKEGPSILRIQQVVRGDSAAYFCASSPRQGGPSNTGELFFGEGSRLTVL.

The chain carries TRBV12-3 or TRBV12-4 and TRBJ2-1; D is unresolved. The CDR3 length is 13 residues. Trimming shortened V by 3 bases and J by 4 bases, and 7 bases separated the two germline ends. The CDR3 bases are TGTGCCAGCAGTTTGTCGCTATACAATGAGCAGTTCTTC. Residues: CASSLSLYNEQFF.

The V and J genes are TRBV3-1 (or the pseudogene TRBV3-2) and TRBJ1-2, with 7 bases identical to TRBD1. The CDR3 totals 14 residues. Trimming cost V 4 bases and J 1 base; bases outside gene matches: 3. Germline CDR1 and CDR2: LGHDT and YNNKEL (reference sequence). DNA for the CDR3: TGTGCCAGCAGCCGGGACAGCTTTAACTATGGCTACACCTTC. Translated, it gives CASSRDSFNYGYTF.

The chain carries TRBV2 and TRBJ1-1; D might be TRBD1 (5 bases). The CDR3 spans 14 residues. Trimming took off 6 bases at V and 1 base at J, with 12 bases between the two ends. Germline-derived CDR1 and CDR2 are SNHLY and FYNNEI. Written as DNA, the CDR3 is TGTGCCAGCAGGAGACGACAGAGGAACACTGAAGCTTTCTTT. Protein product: CASRRRQRNTEAFF. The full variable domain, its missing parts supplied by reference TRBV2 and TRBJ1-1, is EPEVTQTPSHQVTQMGQEVILRCVPISNHLYFYWYRQILGQKVEFLVSFYNNEISEKSEIFDDQFSVERPDGSNFTLKIRSTKLEDSAMYFCASRRRQRNTEAFFGQGTRLTVV.

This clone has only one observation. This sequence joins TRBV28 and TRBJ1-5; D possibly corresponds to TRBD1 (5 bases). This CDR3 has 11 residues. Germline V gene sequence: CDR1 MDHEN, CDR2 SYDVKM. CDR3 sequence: CASMGRQPQHF. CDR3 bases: TGTGCTTCGATGGGACGGCAGCCCCAGCATTTT.

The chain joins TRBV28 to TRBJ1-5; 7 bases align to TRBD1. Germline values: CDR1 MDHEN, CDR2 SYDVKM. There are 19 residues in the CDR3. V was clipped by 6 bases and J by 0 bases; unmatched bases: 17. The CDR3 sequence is CASRPTPGTDTYSNQPQHF. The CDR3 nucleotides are TGTGCCAGCAGACCTACTCCCGGGACAGACACGTATAGCAATCAGCCCCAGCATTTT. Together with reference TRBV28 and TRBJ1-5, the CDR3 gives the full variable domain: DVKVTQSSRYLVKRTGEKVFLECVQDMDHENMFWYRQDPGLGLRLIYFSYDVKMKEKGDIPEGYSVSREKKERFSLILESASTNQTSMYLCASRPTPGTDTYSNQPQHFGDGTRLSIL.

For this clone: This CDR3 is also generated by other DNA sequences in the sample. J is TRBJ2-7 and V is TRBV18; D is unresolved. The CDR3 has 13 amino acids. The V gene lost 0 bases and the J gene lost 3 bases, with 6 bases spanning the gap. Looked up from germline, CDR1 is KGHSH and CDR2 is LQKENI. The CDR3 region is CASSPPGSYEQYF. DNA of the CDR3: TGTGCCAGCTCACCACCGGGCAGCTACGAGCAGTACTTC.

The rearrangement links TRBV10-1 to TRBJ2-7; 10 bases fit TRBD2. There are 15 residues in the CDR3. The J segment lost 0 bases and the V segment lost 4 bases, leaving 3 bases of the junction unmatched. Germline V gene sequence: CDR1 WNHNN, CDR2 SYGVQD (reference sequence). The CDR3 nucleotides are TGCGCCAGCAGTGGGGCTAGCGGGGGCTCCTACGAGCAGTACTTC. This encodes CASSGASGGSYEQYF.

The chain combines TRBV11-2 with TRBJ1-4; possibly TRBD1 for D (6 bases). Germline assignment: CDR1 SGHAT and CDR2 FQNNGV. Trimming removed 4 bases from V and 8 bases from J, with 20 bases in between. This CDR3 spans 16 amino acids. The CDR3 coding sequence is TGTGCCAGCAGCTCGATCACAGGGTCACACGGGGAAAAACTGTTTTTT. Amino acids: CASSSITGSHGEKLFF.

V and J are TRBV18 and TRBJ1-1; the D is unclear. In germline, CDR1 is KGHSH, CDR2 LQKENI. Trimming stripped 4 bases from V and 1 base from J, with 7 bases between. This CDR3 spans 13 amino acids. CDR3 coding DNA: TGTGCCAGCTCACTTCGGTCGAACACTGAAGCTTTCTTT. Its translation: CASSLRSNTEAFF.

CDR3 loop: CASTTEGWGNSPLHF. In nucleotides, the CDR3 is TGTGCCAGCACGACTGAGGGGTGGGGGAATTCACCCCTCCACTTT. This chain links TRBV27 with TRBJ1-6, with a weak D call TRBD1 (5 bases). This CDR3 contains 15 residues. V was clipped by 7 bases and J by 7 bases, with 17 bases between them. Germline V CDR1 and CDR2: MNHEY, SMNVEV (reference sequence).

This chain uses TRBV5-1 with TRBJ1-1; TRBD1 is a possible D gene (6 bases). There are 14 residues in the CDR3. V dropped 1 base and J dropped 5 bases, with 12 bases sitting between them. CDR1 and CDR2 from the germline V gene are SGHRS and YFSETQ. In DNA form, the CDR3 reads TGCGCCAGCAGCTTGCCAGGGGCTGGGACTGAAGCTTTCTTT. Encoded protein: CASSLPGAGTEAFF.

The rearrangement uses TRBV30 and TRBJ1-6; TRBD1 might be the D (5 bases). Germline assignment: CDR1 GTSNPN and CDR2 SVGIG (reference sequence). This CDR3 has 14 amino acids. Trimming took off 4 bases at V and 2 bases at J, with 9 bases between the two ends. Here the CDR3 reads CAWTMDTYNSPLHF. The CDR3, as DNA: TGTGCCTGGACTATGGACACCTATAATTCACCCCTCCACTTT.

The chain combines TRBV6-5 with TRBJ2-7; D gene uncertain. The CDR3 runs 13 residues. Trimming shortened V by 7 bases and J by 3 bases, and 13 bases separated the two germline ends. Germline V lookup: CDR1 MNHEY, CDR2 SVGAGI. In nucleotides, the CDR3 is TGTGCCAGCAAACTGGGGATCATCTACGAGCAGTACTTC. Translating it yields CASKLGIIYEQYF.

In nucleotides, the CDR3 is TGCGCCAGCAGTCCTCGATCTAGCGGGGGGTTCCATGAGCAGTTCTTC. This translates into CASSPRSSGGFHEQFF. The rearrangement uses TRBV5-1 and TRBJ2-1; 11 bases map to TRBD2. CDR1 is SGHRS and CDR2 is YFSETQ in the germline V gene. With 5 bases clipped from V and 8 bases from J, the junction kept 12 bases outside the gene matches. There are 16 residues in the CDR3. The entire variable domain, with the rest obtained from reference TRBV5-1 and TRBJ2-1, is as follows: KAGVTQTPRYLIKTRGQQVTLSCSPISGHRSVSWYQQTPGQGLQFLFEYFSETQRNKGNFPGRFSGRQFSNSRSEMNVSTLELGDSALYLCASSPRSSGGFHEQFFGPGTRLTVL.

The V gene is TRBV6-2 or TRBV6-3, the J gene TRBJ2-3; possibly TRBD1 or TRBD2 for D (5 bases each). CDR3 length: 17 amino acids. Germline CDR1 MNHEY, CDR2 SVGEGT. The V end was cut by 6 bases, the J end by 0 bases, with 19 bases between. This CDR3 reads CASSSNSGTTSTDTQYF. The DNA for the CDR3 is TGTGCCAGCAGCTCTAATTCCGGGACCACTAGCACAGATACGCAGTATTTT.

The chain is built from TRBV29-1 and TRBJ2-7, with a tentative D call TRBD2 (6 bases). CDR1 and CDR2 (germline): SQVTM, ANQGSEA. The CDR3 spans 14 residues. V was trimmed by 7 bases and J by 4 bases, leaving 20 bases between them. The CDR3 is CSARGGPEGYEQYF. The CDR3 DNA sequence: TGCAGCGCCCGCGGTGGGCCGGAGGGGTACGAGCAGTACTTC.

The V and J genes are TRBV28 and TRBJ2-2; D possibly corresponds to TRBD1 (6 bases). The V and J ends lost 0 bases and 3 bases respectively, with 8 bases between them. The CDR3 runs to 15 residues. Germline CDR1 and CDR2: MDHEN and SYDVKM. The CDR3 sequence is CASSLWDSDTGELFF. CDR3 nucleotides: TGTGCCAGCAGTTTATGGGACAGTGACACCGGGGAGCTGTTTTTT.

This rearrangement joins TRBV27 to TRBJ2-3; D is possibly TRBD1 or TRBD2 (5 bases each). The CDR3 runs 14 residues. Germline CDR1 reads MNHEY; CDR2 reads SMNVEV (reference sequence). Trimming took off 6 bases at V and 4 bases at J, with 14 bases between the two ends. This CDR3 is CASRIYRGSDTQYF. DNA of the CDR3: TGTGCCAGCAGGATATATCGGGGCTCAGATACGCAGTATTTT.